The 15 T cell receptor beta chains below come from one sample, sequenced in a study of cytomegalovirus exposure and HLA in healthy donors. This PCR relied on a set of 60 Vbeta primers and 13 Jbeta primers. Using immunoSEQ multiplex PCR, the repertoire was profiled, and TCRdb retains in-frame clones only, with some absent. The table has some 140,000 clones, 65% to 80% seen once. Sample: PBMCs. The source of these receptors is a male donor in good health and CMV-seropositive.

V is TRBV18 and J is TRBJ2-5, with D hard to call. This CDR3 is built from 12 residues. Germline loops: CDR1 KGHSH, CDR2 LQKENI. With 2 bases removed from V and 4 bases from J, the gap between germline ends came to 5 bases. CDR3 sequence (DNA): TGTGCCAGCTCACCATCCTTAGAGACCCAGTACTTC. It codes for CASSPSLETQYF. Full variable domain (remainder filled in from reference TRBV18 and TRBJ2-5): NAGVMQNPRHLVRRRGQEARLRCSPMKGHSHVYWYRQLPEEGLKFMVYLQKENIIDESGMPKERFSAEFPKEGPSILRIQQVVRGDSAAYFCASSPSLETQYFGPGTRLLVL.

The chain couples TRBV6-5 to TRBJ2-5, with TRBD1 matching 10 bases. The J call may not be correct, given that the DNA end is closer to TRBJ2-7. Per the germline V gene, CDR1 is MNHEY and CDR2 is SVGAGI. CDR3 length: 15 residues. The DNA of the CDR3 is TGTGCCAGCAGTTACTCAGGGACAGGGGTTGGCGAGCAGTACTTC. It translates to CASSYSGTGVGEQYF.

This clone was counted once. The rearrangement uses TRBV9 and TRBJ2-1; D not certain. This CDR3 spans 14 amino acids. Germline values: CDR1 SGDLS, CDR2 YYNGEE. V was shortened by 0 bases and J by 7 bases, with 11 bases between the two germline ends. Here the CDR3 DNA reads TGTGCCAGCAGCGTAGCCCCTCTCAGGAATGAGCAGTTCTTC. It encodes CASSVAPLRNEQFF.

The chain links TRBV5-6 to TRBJ2-1; 10 nucleotides align to TRBD1. CDR1 and CDR2 from the germline V gene are SGHDT and YYEEEE. Trimming took 5 bases from V and 9 from J; bases not matched to a gene: 5. The CDR3 totals 13 residues. In nucleotides, the CDR3 is TGTGCCAGCAGTGGGACAGGGGCGAGTGAGCAGTTCTTC. Its translation is CASSGTGASEQFF.

The chain couples TRBV10-3 to TRBJ1-2; the D gene is possibly TRBD1 (5 bases). From germline, CDR1 is ENHRY and CDR2 SYGVKD. The CDR3 is 12 amino acids. Trimming shortened V by 8 bases and J by 4 bases, and 11 bases separated the two germline ends. The CDR3 loop is CAIWGGTYGYTF. The CDR3 DNA is TGTGCCATCTGGGGGGGGACCTATGGCTACACCTTC.

This rearrangement joins TRBV6-1 to TRBJ2-7, with 8 bases that match TRBD1. Germline assignment: CDR1 MNHNS and CDR2 SASEGT. V shed 5 bases and J 3 bases; nucleotides not matched to a gene: 6. The CDR3 runs 14 residues. CDR3 region: CASSPQGVNYEQYF. The CDR3 nucleotides are TGTGCCAGCAGTCCACAGGGGGTGAACTACGAGCAGTACTTC.

The V call is TRBV19, the J call TRBJ1-5; tentatively, D is TRBD1 (5 bases). There are 13 residues in the CDR3. V was trimmed by 5 bases and J by 10 bases, leaving 15 bases between them. Germline V gene sequence: CDR1 LNHDA, CDR2 SQIVND (reference sequence). The CDR3 nucleotides are TGTGCCAGTAGTGGCACAGGTTCTCGTCCCCAGCATTTT. As protein: CASSGTGSRPQHF.

The chain uses TRBV5-6 and TRBJ2-5; 7 positions agree with TRBD1. Per the germline V gene, CDR1 is SGHDT and CDR2 is YYEEEE. This CDR3 is built from 15 residues. V was clipped by 1 base and J by 5 bases; unmatched bases: 8. CDR3 residues: CASSLKGQLAETQYF. In DNA form, the CDR3 reads TGTGCCAGCAGCTTGAAGGGACAGTTAGCGGAGACCCAGTACTTC. The whole variable domain, filled in from reference TRBV5-6 and TRBJ2-5, reads DAGVTQSPTHLIKTRGQQVTLRCSPKSGHDTVSWYQQALGQGPQFIFQYYEEEERQRGNFPDRFSGHQFPNYSSELNVNALLLGDSALYLCASSLKGQLAETQYFGPGTRLLVL.

The table lists this clone with a few counts. The V call is TRBV7-9, the J call TRBJ2-5; D may be TRBD2 (6 bases). Germline CDR1 SEHNR, CDR2 FQNEAQ (reference sequence). Trimming left V 1 base short and J 5 bases short, with 17 bases between. The CDR3 has 16 residues. Here the CDR3 reads CASSLEGRGGQETQYF. The CDR3 DNA follows: TGTGCCAGCAGCTTAGAGGGGCGGGGAGGCCAGGAGACCCAGTACTTC.

The chain uses TRBV5-4 and TRBJ1-2; 7 bases line up with TRBD1. Germline values: CDR1 SGHNT, CDR2 YYREEE (reference sequence). The V and J ends lost 0 bases and 6 bases, in that order; junction bases with no gene match: 2. This CDR3 is 13 amino acids long. The CDR3 reads CASSLVGGDGYTF. In DNA form, the CDR3 reads TGTGCCAGCAGCTTGGTAGGGGGCGATGGCTACACCTTC.

V gene TRBV30 combines with J gene TRBJ2-2; TRBD1 matches at 8 bases. The CDR3 runs 13 residues. V shed 2 bases and J 9 bases; nucleotides not matched to a gene: 5. Germline V gene sequence: CDR1 GTSNPN, CDR2 SVGIG (reference sequence). CDR3 residues: CAWSKTGVRELFF. In DNA, the CDR3 is TGTGCCTGGAGTAAGACAGGGGTCCGGGAGCTGTTTTTT.

The chain joins TRBV2 to TRBJ2-3; 8 nucleotides line up with TRBD1. V shed 6 bases and J 3 bases; nucleotides not matched to a gene: 8. Looked up from germline, CDR1 is SNHLY and CDR2 is FYNNEI. This CDR3 region has 15 residues. CDR3 nucleotide sequence: TGTGCCAGCAGAGGACAGGGCAGAGGGACAGATACGCAGTATTTT. Translation: CASRGQGRGTDTQYF.

V gene TRBV19 combines with J gene TRBJ1-2; 7 nucleotides align to TRBD1. Looked up from germline, CDR1 is LNHDA and CDR2 is SQIVND (reference sequence). This CDR3 is built from 16 residues. V lost 3 bases to trimming and J lost 3 bases; unmatched junction nucleotides: 10. The CDR3 here is CASSIPGTENYYGYTF. The CDR3 bases are TGTGCCAGTAGTATTCCTGGGACAGAAAATTACTATGGCTACACCTTC. Full variable domain (missing parts from reference TRBV19 and TRBJ1-2): DGGITQSPKYLFRKEGQNVTLSCEQNLNHDAMYWYRQDPGQGLRLIYYSQIVNDFQKGDIAEGYSVSREKKESFPLTVTSAQKNPTAFYLCASSIPGTENYYGYTFGSGTRLTVV.

This clone has just a few counts. J is TRBJ1-6 and V is TRBV19; D unresolved. CDR3 size: 17 residues. The V gene's germline CDR1 is LNHDA and CDR2 SQIVND (reference sequence). The V end lost 5 bases, the J end lost 0 bases, and 14 bases lay between the germline ends. CDR3 sequence: CASSAPGSSSYNSPLHF. The CDR3 DNA sequence: TGTGCCAGTAGTGCGCCGGGGTCGAGCTCCTATAATTCACCCCTCCACTTT.

The CDR3 sequence is CASSARQGANYGYTF. DNA of the CDR3: TGTGCCAGCAGTGCAAGACAGGGGGCTAACTATGGCTACACCTTC. V gene TRBV2 combines with J gene TRBJ1-2; 9 bases align to TRBD1. The CDR3 has 15 amino acids. Trimming cost V 4 bases and J 0 bases; bases outside gene matches: 3. CDR1 is SNHLY, CDR2 FYNNEI, per germline. Combining the CDR3 with reference TRBV2 and TRBJ1-2 gives the whole variable domain EPEVTQTPSHQVTQMGQEVILRCVPISNHLYFYWYRQILGQKVEFLVSFYNNEISEKSEIFDDQFSVERPDGSNFTLKIRSTKLEDSAMYFCASSARQGANYGYTFGSGTRLTVV.